The 29 T cell receptor beta chains listed next were all sequenced from one sample in a study of blood T cells in healthy people across ages. For the second PCR, which ran for about 7 to 11 cycles, a sample-barcoded 5' primer and a J-beta primer mix were used. Each CDR3 protein gets one entry after TCRdb re-called the 5' RACE reads with MiXCR. The table has 1.5 million or so distinct CDR3 sequences, approximately 42% seen once; the top ten hold around 8%. Sequenced: blood. Receptors originate from a woman under 30 in good health.

The chain links TRBV29-1 to TRBJ1-4, with 7 nucleotides matching TRBD1. V shed 4 bases, J shed 7 bases, and the junction held 9 bases outside the gene matches. The CDR3 runs 14 residues. From germline, CDR1 is SQVTM and CDR2 ANQGSEA. The CDR3, as DNA: TGCAGCGTTGGTGTGAGGGGGCAGAGTGAAAAACTGTTTTTT. Its translation: CSVGVRGQSEKLFF.

The V gene is TRBV2, the J gene TRBJ2-5; the D gene is possibly TRBD2 (5 bases). Germline V lookup: CDR1 SNHLY, CDR2 FYNNEI. The CDR3 consists of 14 residues. Trimming took 6 bases from V and 11 from J, leaving 22 bases between them. CDR3 DNA sequence: TGTGCCAGCAGGAGAAGTACGGGGTCATCGGAGCAGTACTTC. Its protein product is CASRRSTGSSEQYF.

The chain uses TRBV12-3 or TRBV12-4 and TRBJ1-6, with unresolved D. The CDR3 covers 15 residues. Trimming removed 3 bases at V and 0 bases at J, with 6 bases between. The DNA of the CDR3 is TGTGCCAGCAGTTTGATGGACTCCTATAATTCACCCCTCCACTTT. Translated: CASSLMDSYNSPLHF.

V gene TRBV28 combines with J gene TRBJ2-6; 7 nucleotides align to TRBD2. The CDR3 covers 16 residues. Germline V lookup: CDR1 MDHEN, CDR2 SYDVKM. The V and J ends lost 3 bases and 2 bases, in that order; junction bases with no gene match: 4. CDR3 nucleotide sequence: TGTGCCAGCAGTTTTGGGGGGGGAACTGGGGCCAACGTCCTGACTTTC. Protein product: CASSFGGGTGANVLTF.

The chain links TRBV6-1 to TRBJ2-3; possibly TRBD1 or TRBD2 for D (5 bases each). The germline gives CDR1 MNHNS, CDR2 SASEGT. The CDR3 runs to 15 residues. Trimming pared 4 bases from V and 6 bases from J, leaving 17 bases between. CDR3 sequence: CASSGLAYWGDTQYF. CDR3 sequence (DNA): TGTGCCAGCAGTGGGCTAGCTTATTGGGGGGATACGCAGTATTTT.

V gene TRBV28 combines with J gene TRBJ1-4; possible D gene TRBD1, 6 bases. The CDR3 has 15 residues. Germline assignment: CDR1 MDHEN and CDR2 SYDVKM. The V end lost 5 bases, the J end lost 8 bases, and 18 bases lay between the germline ends. CDR3 sequence reads: CASSPPRGLREKLFF. In DNA form, the CDR3 reads TGTGCCAGCAGTCCTCCGAGGGGGTTGCGGGAAAAACTGTTTTTT.

The sample holds a few counts of this clonotype. V and J are TRBV25-1 and TRBJ2-4, with D unclear. Germline CDR1 and CDR2: MGHDK and SYGVNS. V lost 7 bases and J lost 0, with 19 bases in between. The CDR3 runs 17 residues. The CDR3 sequence is CASKWNREPQAKNIQYF. CDR3 nucleotides: TGTGCCAGCAAGTGGAACCGCGAGCCCCAAGCCAAAAACATTCAGTACTTC. Drawing the rest from reference TRBV25-1 and TRBJ2-4, the complete variable domain is EADIYQTPRYLVIGTGKKITLECSQTMGHDKMYWYQQDPGMELHLIHYSYGVNSTEKGDLSSESTVSRIRTEHFPLTLESARPSHTSQYLCASKWNREPQAKNIQYFGAGTRLSVL.

The chain employs TRBV28 and TRBJ2-6; D is perhaps TRBD2 (6 bases). Looked up from germline, CDR1 is MDHEN and CDR2 is SYDVKM. This CDR3 is 17 amino acids long. V gave up 3 bases and J gave up 4 bases, with 16 bases separating them. The CDR3 reads CASSLSFLARGANVLTF. As DNA, the CDR3 is TGTGCCAGCAGTTTGTCCTTTCTAGCGAGAGGGGCCAACGTCCTGACTTTC.

This clonotype was recorded a few times. The chain employs TRBV20-1 and TRBJ2-7; D call uncertain. Trimming stripped 7 bases from V and 1 base from J, with 11 bases between. Germline V lookup: CDR1 DFQATT, CDR2 SNEGSKA (reference sequence). The CDR3 runs 12 residues. CDR3 in amino acids: CSVSSWSYEQYF. CDR3 DNA sequence: TGCAGTGTTAGCAGCTGGTCCTACGAGCAGTACTTC.

In this sample, this clonotype turned up once. The chain uses TRBV29-1 and TRBJ1-2, with D possibly being TRBD1 (6 bases). CDR1 and CDR2 from the germline V gene are SQVTM and ANQGSEA. This CDR3 has 12 amino acids. Trimming removed 3 bases from V and 4 bases from J, with 9 bases in between. The CDR3 loop is CSVDETGYGYTF. Written as DNA, the CDR3 is TGCAGCGTTGATGAGACAGGCTATGGCTACACCTTC.

This clonotype was observed a few times. This chain connects TRBV7-2 to TRBJ2-3; 9 bases are a match to TRBD2. CDR1 and CDR2 (germline): SGHTA, FQGNSA. This CDR3 comprises 15 residues. V was pared by 3 bases and J by 4 bases, with 5 bases of the junction left unmatched. The DNA for the CDR3 is TGTGCCAGCAGCTTTGCGGGAGGGCCGGCAGATACGCAGTATTTT. Its translation is CASSFAGGPADTQYF.

In this sample, this clonotype turned up a few times. The chain combines TRBV19 with TRBJ1-2; D is undetermined. Trimming left V 6 bases short and J 4 bases short, with 9 bases between. The CDR3 contains 12 residues. Germline lookup yields CDR1 LNHDA and CDR2 SQIVND (reference sequence). This chain's CDR3 is CASRTELYGYTF. The DNA of the CDR3 is TGTGCCAGTAGAACCGAGCTCTATGGCTACACCTTC.

In its sample, this clonotype was seen a few times. This chain connects TRBV11-2 to TRBJ2-1; the D call may be TRBD1 or TRBD2 (5 bases each). The length of the CDR3 is 16 residues. V was clipped by 6 bases and J by 2 bases, with 17 bases between them. Germline V CDR1 and CDR2: SGHAT, FQNNGV. Here the CDR3 DNA reads TGTGCCAGCAGGATCGGGACGGTAGTAACCTACAATGAGCAGTTCTTC. This encodes CASRIGTVVTYNEQFF.

This sequence joins TRBV12-3 or TRBV12-4 and TRBJ2-2, with D possibly being TRBD2 (5 bases). The V gene lost 1 base and the J gene lost 6 bases, with 12 bases spanning the gap. The CDR3 covers 15 residues. The CDR3 reads CASSLVSGKSGELFF. DNA for the CDR3: TGTGCCAGCAGTTTAGTGTCGGGGAAGTCCGGGGAGCTGTTTTTT.

The chain employs TRBV6-2 or TRBV6-3 and TRBJ2-7; D call uncertain. The CDR3 runs to 11 residues. Germline V gene data show CDR1 as MNHEY and CDR2 as SVGEGT. The V end was cut by 8 bases, the J end by 3 bases, with 8 bases between. Here the CDR3 reads CASGSIYEQYF. The CDR3 bases are TGTGCCAGCGGATCGATCTACGAGCAGTACTTC.

This chain uses TRBV28 with TRBJ2-1, with D possibly being TRBD1 (6 bases). Trimming cost V 6 bases and J 5 bases, with 14 bases left between them. CDR1 and CDR2 (germline): MDHEN, SYDVKM. The CDR3 runs to 14 residues. The CDR3 sequence is CASSSRGRDNEQFF. For the CDR3, the DNA is TGTGCCAGCAGCTCCAGGGGCAGGGACAATGAGCAGTTCTTC.

The sample holds a few counts of this clonotype. The chain combines TRBV20-1 with TRBJ2-3; 11 bases line up with TRBD2. This CDR3 is built from 17 residues. Trimming at V came to 3 bases and at J to 4 bases, leaving 12 bases not matched to a gene. CDR1 is DFQATT, CDR2 SNEGSKA, per germline (reference sequence). The CDR3 here is CSARDGVAGGLADTQYF. The CDR3 coding sequence is TGCAGTGCTAGGGACGGGGTAGCGGGAGGGTTGGCAGATACGCAGTATTTT.

This clonotype showed up many times. This chain uses TRBV10-3 with TRBJ1-2, with D perhaps matching TRBD1 (6 bases). The CDR3 runs 14 residues. Germline CDR1 is ENHRY and CDR2 is SYGVKD. The germline V and J ends were trimmed by 8 bases and 6 bases, with 19 bases remaining between them. The CDR3 here is CAISKGSGEDGYTF. The DNA of the CDR3 is TGTGCCATCTCGAAGGGATCAGGGGAAGATGGCTACACCTTC.

In this sample, this clonotype turned up once. This chain connects TRBV3-1 to TRBJ2-7, with 7 positions matching TRBD1. J was trimmed by 4 bases and V by 4 bases; bases with no gene match: 13. Per germline, CDR1 LGHDT and CDR2 YNNKEL (reference sequence). The length of the CDR3 is 16 residues. The chain's CDR3 is CASSLQNSGQLYEQYF. The CDR3 region has the DNA TGTGCCAGCAGCCTTCAAAACTCGGGACAGTTATACGAGCAGTACTTC.

The V and J genes are TRBV7-9 and TRBJ2-5; perhaps D is TRBD1 or TRBD2 (5 bases each). There are 15 residues in the CDR3. Deletions cut 5 bases from V and 1 base from J, with 14 bases between. CDR1 and CDR2 (germline): SEHNR, FQNEAQ (reference sequence). CDR3 protein: CASSLPQGPQETQYF. The CDR3 nucleotides are TGTGCCAGCAGCCTCCCCCAGGGACCCCAAGAGACCCAGTACTTC. The whole variable domain, filled in from reference TRBV7-9 and TRBJ2-5, reads DTGVSQNPRHKITKRGQNVTFRCDPISEHNRLYWYRQTLGQGPEFLTYFQNEAQLEKSRLLSDRFSAERPKGSFSTLEIQRTEQGDSAMYLCASSLPQGPQETQYFGPGTRLLVL.

This clonotype was counted only a few times. The CDR3 sequence is CAISAAGGAGNTEAFF. The CDR3 region has the DNA TGTGCCATCAGTGCGGCAGGGGGCGCAGGTAATACTGAAGCTTTCTTT. This chain connects TRBV10-3 to TRBJ1-1; 8 bases agree with TRBD1. Germline V gene lookup returns CDR1 ENHRY and CDR2 SYGVKD. CDR3 size: 16 residues. With 4 bases clipped from V and 5 bases from J, the junction kept 12 bases outside the gene matches.

The chain is built from TRBV21-1 and TRBJ2-4; the table gives TRBD1 as D, unverified against the DNA. The better agreement between TRBJ2-7 and the DNA end casts doubt on the J call. TRBV21-1 is given as a pseudogene. The CDR3 spans 15 residues. CDR3 in DNA: TGTGACAGCAGCAAAGCCCCAGGGAGAGGCTACGAGCAGTACTTC. The encoded protein is CDSSKAPGRGYEQYF.

In this sample, this clonotype turned up a few times. The chain is built from TRBV7-2 and TRBJ1-2; maybe TRBD1 (6 bases). The CDR3 totals 16 residues. Germline CDR1 reads SGHTA; CDR2 reads FQGNSA. Trimming shortened V by 1 base and J by 1 base, and 13 bases separated the two germline ends. In nucleotides, the CDR3 is TGTGCCAGCAGCTTAGGAAGGGACACCTATAACTATGGCTACACCTTC. Its translation is CASSLGRDTYNYGYTF. The variable domain in full, completed from reference TRBV7-2 and TRBJ1-2, reads GAGVSQSPSNKVTEKGKDVELRCDPISGHTALYWYRQSLGQGLEFLIYFQGNSAPDKSGLPSDRFSAERTGGSVSTLTIQRTQQEDSAVYLCASSLGRDTYNYGYTFGSGTRLTVV.

This rearrangement joins TRBV6-1 to TRBJ2-5, with D unresolved. The CDR3 is 14 residues long. Trimming cost V 1 base and J 2 bases, with 8 bases left between them. CDR1 is MNHNS, CDR2 SASEGT, per germline. The CDR3 here is CASSEGHPQETQYF. The DNA for the CDR3 is TGTGCCAGCAGTGAAGGACACCCTCAAGAGACCCAGTACTTC.

This clonotype was counted only a few times. V is TRBV11-1 and J is TRBJ2-1; 9 bases match TRBD2. After removal of 2 bases from V and 4 bases from J, the junction contained 6 bases not matched to a gene. CDR1 is SGHAT and CDR2 is FQDESV in the germline V gene (reference sequence). The CDR3 has 16 amino acids. This CDR3 is CASSLTSGLLYNEQFF. DNA for the CDR3: TGTGCCAGCAGCTTAACTAGCGGGCTACTTTACAATGAGCAGTTCTTC.

This rearrangement joins TRBV25-1 to TRBJ1-2; tentative D call: TRBD1 (5 bases). Germline V CDR1 and CDR2: MGHDK, SYGVNS. This CDR3 spans 15 amino acids. Trimming left V 1 base short and J 4 bases short, with 13 bases between. CDR3 loop: CASSEWEGNGYGYTF. CDR3 DNA: TGTGCCAGCAGTGAATGGGAGGGGAACGGCTATGGCTACACCTTC.

This chain links TRBV12-3 or TRBV12-4 with TRBJ1-6; 7 bases align to TRBD1. J gave up 9 bases and V 7 bases, and 9 bases lay outside the gene matches. This CDR3 comprises 14 residues. In DNA form, the CDR3 reads TGTGCCAGCACCCATGACAGGGTGGGTTCACCCCTCCACTTT. Its translation: CASTHDRVGSPLHF.

The chain has TRBV10-3 and TRBJ1-3; 8 bases agree with TRBD1. Trimming at V came to 6 bases and at J to 4 bases, leaving 11 bases not matched to a gene. This CDR3 region has 16 residues. Germline loops: CDR1 ENHRY, CDR2 SYGVKD. CDR3: CAISTSDRAAGNTIYF. Here the CDR3 DNA reads TGTGCCATCAGCACCTCGGACAGGGCAGCGGGAAACACCATATATTTT.

V gene TRBV6-5 combines with J gene TRBJ2-2; a possible D gene is TRBD2 (6 bases). V was pared by 2 bases and J by 7 bases, with 14 bases between. The CDR3 has 15 amino acids. The germline V gene has CDR1 MNHEY and CDR2 SVGAGI. The CDR3 region has the DNA TGTGCCAGCAGTTACGTGTCGGGGGACGTCGGGGAGCTGTTTTTT. This encodes CASSYVSGDVGELFF.